This TCR beta chain originates from a study of blood T cell repertoires in COVID-19. Libraries were prepared by immunoSEQ multiplex PCR; TCRdb keeps only in-frame clonotypes and omits some of them. The profile shows tens of thousands of clones, approximately 80% of them singletons. Germline V lookup: CDR1 KGHSH, CDR2 LQKENI. V was shortened by 3 bases and J by 4 bases, with 9 bases between the two germline ends. The CDR3 contains 13 residues. The sample consisted of peripheral blood. The source of this sequence is a man aged 50 to 60 with acute or convalescent COVID-19. This rearrangement joins TRBV18 to TRBJ2-5; D not resolved. CDR3 nucleotide sequence: TGTGCCAGCTCACCGCCGGTGGTAGAGACCCAGTACTTC. It encodes CASSPPVVETQYF.